The present entry profiles one T cell receptor (beta chain) with its context. Its specificity is not known. CDR1 SGHTA and CDR2 FQGTGA come from the germline V gene. The CDR3 covers 15 residues. After removal of 3 bases from V and 3 bases from J, the junction contained 6 bases not matched to a gene. TCRdb's copy holds only in-frame clones and misses some; the assay was immunoSEQ multiplex PCR. This table has approximately 1.9 million clones, just over 90% appearing once. Naive CD8 populations comprised CD45RO-negative cells positively selected for CCR7, excluding terminally differentiated effector memory CD45RA+ cells. Every donor, a Caucasian adult, lived in Nashville, Tennessee. The source of the sample is a study of shared clonotypes between healthy human individuals. Study observations and caveats: Estimated richness was generally greater in naive than memory subsets. The sharing of 4.5% to 5.5% of naive CD4 clonotypes was seen across a handful of donors.

Sequencing was carried out using naive CD8+ T cells from PBMCs. The origin of this receptor is a man between 18 and 29 years old in good health. Some clones in this sample may be carry-over from other donors' samples. The chain has TRBV7-3 and TRBJ2-5; 8 bases match TRBD2. The CDR3 DNA is TGTGCCAGCAGCTTCTATGGACTAGCTGAAGAGACCCAGTACTTC. Amino acids: CASSFYGLAEETQYF.